A selection of T cell receptor beta chains follows, all from one sample in a study of shared clonotypes between healthy human individuals. Data came from immunoSEQ multiplex PCR; TCRdb stores just in-frame clones and leaves some out. The sample holds 2 million to 3 million clones; 93% are singletons and the top ten take 0.35% to 0.45%. Sequenced: naive CD4+ T cells from PBMCs. The receptors come from a man younger than 35 in good health. Some clones in this sample may be carry-over from other donors' samples. CDR3s include the opening cysteine and the closing phenylalanine or tryptophan. Fields, in order: J gene, V gene, CDR3 protein.

TRBJ2-5 | TRBV7-8 | CASSRPTGTRSGETQYF
TRBJ1-5 | TRBV5-6 | CASSLGTGRSNQPQHF
TRBJ1-5 | TRBV28 | CASSLGGTGDQPQHF
TRBJ1-2 | TRBV30 | CAWIPDSYGYTF
TRBJ1-2 | TRBV27 | CASSYRSNYGYTF
TRBJ2-7 | TRBV5-1 | CASSLELVRGHEQYF
TRBJ2-3 | TRBV5-1 | CASSRDYTDTQYF
TRBJ2-7 | TRBV9 | CASTSGQSSEQYF
TRBJ2-7 | TRBV10-3 | CAISETGGEQYF
TRBJ1-5 | TRBV7-2 | CASSLGWGNQPQHF
TRBJ2-2 | TRBV11-2 | CASTNTGELFF
TRBJ2-2 | TRBV27 | CASSPIVLTANTGELFF
TRBJ1-2 | TRBV10-3 | CAISKTVSNYGYTF
TRBJ2-5 | TRBV5-1 | CASSYGQDQETQYF
TRBJ2-5 | TRBV25-1 | CASTVPGRETQYF
TRBJ1-2 | TRBV6-5 | CASSYGQGSYGYTF
TRBJ2-1 | TRBV5-6 | CASSPGGTGINEQFF